Below, one TCR beta chain is given with its context. Its antigen target is currently unknown. Per-base quality was not reported, and no clone a single base away is much larger than it. This sample stems from a study of control samples from healthy donors and cancer patients (dated by TCRdb to 2018 to 2021). Its CDR3 holds 13 amino acids, cysteine through phenylalanine. Only the CDR3 DNA stays, 39 bases, in frame from base 1. Here V drops 5 bases and J drops 14 bases, and the junction holds 7 bases not matched to any gene. Per the germline V gene, MDHEN is the CDR1 and SYDVKM is the CDR2. Library preparation employed the immunoSEQ multiplex PCR assay. TCRdb took this table from immuneACCESS and kept in-frame rearrangements with V and J called. Such tables lack part of the clones; where checked against another copy, unresolved V genes explain under half of the gap, and the rest is unexplained. For this sample the table gives 100,000 to 150,000 clones, of which around 92% were detected only once. The ten largest clonotypes hold over 2% of the sample.

The source of this sequence is a woman between 50 and 59 years old in good health. The specimen sequenced was blood. Recombination linked TRBV28 to TRBJ2-1; TRBD2 agrees with 12 junctional bases. The CDR3 has the sequence CASSQGLAGREFF. The DNA reads TGTGCCAGCAGTCAAGGACTAGCGGGGAGGGAGTTCTTC.